These 18 T cell receptor beta chains originate from one sample sequenced in a study of CD4 T cells in relation to SARS-CoV-2 and coronaviruses. Data came from immunoSEQ multiplex PCR; TCRdb stores just in-frame clones and leaves some out. Counted here are roughly 25,000 clones, 70% to 80% occurring once; the ten biggest clones make up just over 20%. These receptors have no identified antigens. Before the COVID-19 pandemic, during about 2010-2018, CD4+ T cells were taken from unexposed donors. Isolation of CD4+ T cells took place after around eleven days in culture. The sequenced material came from CD4+ T cells from PBMCs, cultured in vitro. The receptors come from a human donor in good health.

In its sample, this clone was seen a few times. The chain recombines TRBV7-8 with TRBJ2-1; D is unresolved. Trimming stripped 1 base from V and 2 bases from J, with 12 bases between. This CDR3 has 16 residues. Germline V gene sequence: CDR1 SGHVS, CDR2 FQNEAQ. In DNA, the CDR3 is TGTGCCAGCAGCTTAGGAACGGGCCTTCCCTACAATGAGCAGTTCTTC. It translates to CASSLGTGLPYNEQFF.

CDR3 sequence reads: CASRRGGQNTEAFF. The CDR3 nucleotides read TGTGCCAGCAGACGGGGGGGGCAGAACACTGAAGCTTTCTTT. V is TRBV7-2 and J is TRBJ1-1, with D maybe TRBD1 (6 bases). Germline V lookup: CDR1 SGHTA, CDR2 FQGNSA. This CDR3 is built from 14 residues. Deletions cut 6 bases from V and 1 base from J, with 12 bases between.

The chain is built from TRBV21-1 and TRBJ1-2. TRBV21-1 is labeled a pseudogene. The CDR3 spans 13 residues. As DNA, the CDR3 is TGTGCCAGCACCCGAGACGGAGTCTATGGCTACACCTTC. This gives the protein CASTRDGVYGYTF.

The gene calls are TRBV9 and TRBJ1-1; 7 bases are a match to TRBD1. This CDR3 is 15 amino acids long. Germline V CDR1 and CDR2: SGDLS, YYNGEE. V lost 3 bases to trimming and J lost 4 bases; unmatched junction nucleotides: 9. In DNA, the CDR3 is TGTGCCAGCAGCGCCACGACAGGGCTTGGCACTGAAGCTTTCTTT. Its translation is CASSATTGLGTEAFF.

V and J are TRBV4-2 and TRBJ2-7, with a possible D match to TRBD1 (6 bases). This CDR3 region has 16 residues. Germline V gene lookup returns CDR1 LGHNA and CDR2 YNFKEQ. Trimming removed 0 bases from V and 1 base from J, with 13 bases in between. The CDR3: CASSQDPGTPSYEQYF. The CDR3 nucleotides are TGTGCCAGCAGCCAAGATCCTGGGACACCATCCTACGAGCAGTACTTC.

V is TRBV30 and J is TRBJ2-7; 8 bases align to TRBD2. This CDR3 has 11 residues. The V and J ends lost 1 base and 7 bases, in that order; junction bases with no gene match: 0. From germline, CDR1 is GTSNPN and CDR2 SVGIG (reference sequence). The DNA for the CDR3 is TGTGCCTGGAGTGCGGGGGGGGAGCAGTACTTC. This encodes CAWSAGGEQYF.

Only a few counts were recorded for this clone. This chain uses TRBV27 with TRBJ2-7; perhaps TRBD2 as D (6 bases). CDR3 length equals 15 residues. Germline V gives CDR1 MNHEY, CDR2 SMNVEV (reference sequence). With 3 bases removed from V and 1 base from J, the gap between germline ends came to 13 bases. The CDR3 region has the DNA TGTGCCAGCAGTTTCTTTCGGGAGTCGTCCTACGAGCAGTACTTC. Its protein is CASSFFRESSYEQYF.

This clone turned up a few times. The chain's CDR3 is CASSQVGTAVSYGYTF. For the CDR3, the DNA is TGTGCCAGCAGCCAGGTCGGGACGGCTGTATCCTATGGCTACACCTTC. V usage is TRBV3-1 (or the pseudogene TRBV3-2) and J usage is TRBJ1-2, with D perhaps matching TRBD1 (5 bases). The V gene lost 3 bases and the J gene lost 4 bases, with 18 bases spanning the gap. Germline loops: CDR1 LGHDT, CDR2 YNNKEL (reference sequence). The CDR3 is made up of 16 amino acids.

The chain combines TRBV7-3 with TRBJ1-1; D perhaps matches TRBD1 (5 bases). Germline CDR1 and CDR2: SGHTA and FQGTGA. Trimming shortened V by 5 bases and J by 1 base, and 11 bases separated the two germline ends. The CDR3 extends over 14 amino acids. The CDR3 here is CASSANGQNTEAFF. DNA for the CDR3: TGTGCCAGCAGCGCGAACGGACAGAACACTGAAGCTTTCTTT.

V gene TRBV12-3 or TRBV12-4 combines with J gene TRBJ2-7, with 7 bases that match TRBD1. CDR3 size: 13 residues. V shed 5 bases, J shed 0 bases, and the junction held 1 base outside the gene matches. This CDR3 is CASSRDSSYEQYF. DNA for the CDR3: TGTGCCAGCAGTCGGGACAGCTCCTACGAGCAGTACTTC.

This chain connects TRBV4-1 to TRBJ2-1, with TRBD2 identical over 10 bases. This CDR3 region has 15 residues. V lost 6 bases, J lost 3 bases, and 5 bases stayed unmatched. CDR1 is MGHRA, CDR2 YSYEKL, per germline. The CDR3 nucleotides are TGCGCCAGCAGGCCCCGACTAGCGGGCTACAATGAGCAGTTCTTC. Encoded protein: CASRPRLAGYNEQFF.

The CDR3 DNA sequence: TGTGCCAGCAGTAGACAGCAAGAGACCCAGTACTTC. Its translation is CASSRQQETQYF. The chain couples TRBV6-2 or TRBV6-3 to TRBJ2-5; the D gene is possibly TRBD1 (5 bases). The CDR3 spans 12 residues. Germline CDR1 reads MNHEY; CDR2 reads SVGEGT. V lost 5 bases, J lost 2 bases, and 6 bases lay in between.

This clone was recorded only once. The chain has TRBV12-3 or TRBV12-4 and TRBJ1-2; tentative D call: TRBD1 (6 bases). V lost 5 bases and J 1 base, leaving 8 bases between the germline ends. This CDR3 is 13 amino acids long. The CDR3 sequence: CASSRDINYGYTF. The CDR3 DNA reads TGTGCCAGCAGTCGGGACATTAACTATGGCTACACCTTC.

This clone was recorded a few times. V usage is TRBV7-9 and J usage is TRBJ2-3, with D possibly being TRBD2 (6 bases). The ends were cut back, 1 base at V and 3 bases at J, with 8 bases in the middle. Germline-derived CDR1 and CDR2 are SEHNR and FQNEAQ (reference sequence). This CDR3 is 14 amino acids long. The chain's CDR3 is CASSLDGGTDTQYF. The DNA for the CDR3 is TGTGCCAGCAGCTTAGATGGGGGGACAGATACGCAGTATTTT.

The V call is TRBV19, the J call TRBJ2-4, with TRBD1 as a possible D gene (6 bases). Trimming cost V 1 base and J 0 bases, with 22 bases left between them. The CDR3 runs 20 residues. The germline CDR1 and CDR2 sequences are LNHDA and SQIVND (reference sequence). The CDR3 DNA sequence: TGTGCCAGTAGTATAGGCCCGATGAGCAGGGGTTCGCTAGCCAAAAACATTCAGTACTTC. This encodes CASSIGPMSRGSLAKNIQYF. The full variable domain, rest sourced from reference TRBV19 and TRBJ2-4, is DGGITQSPKYLFRKEGQNVTLSCEQNLNHDAMYWYRQDPGQGLRLIYYSQIVNDFQKGDIAEGYSVSREKKESFPLTVTSAQKNPTAFYLCASSIGPMSRGSLAKNIQYFGAGTRLSVL.

The V gene is TRBV6-1, the J gene TRBJ1-5, with 8 positions matching TRBD1. Losses at the gene ends were 3 bases for V and 4 bases for J; bases not matched to a gene: 14. The CDR3 totals 18 residues. In germline, CDR1 is MNHNS, CDR2 SASEGT. CDR3 protein: CASSEGFLRTGINQPQHF. CDR3 nucleotides: TGTGCCAGCAGTGAGGGTTTTCTTCGGACAGGGATAAATCAGCCCCAGCATTTT.

V gene TRBV18 combines with J gene TRBJ2-3, with a weak D call TRBD2 (6 bases). Looked up from germline, CDR1 is KGHSH and CDR2 is LQKENI. V was trimmed by 3 bases and J by 8 bases, leaving 12 bases between them. This CDR3 spans 13 amino acids. DNA for the CDR3: TGTGCCAGCTCACCGGGACTTGAGGGTACGCAGTATTTT. Amino acids: CASSPGLEGTQYF.

J is TRBJ2-3 and V is TRBV5-1; D is uncertain. Germline CDR1 and CDR2: SGHRS and YFSETQ. This CDR3 has 13 residues. Trimming stripped 3 bases from V and 2 bases from J, with 7 bases between. The CDR3 nucleotides are TGCGCCAGCAGCTCCCCCTCCACAGATACGCAGTATTTT. It translates to CASSSPSTDTQYF.